A single TCR beta chain is shown here with its context. No antigen is known for it. The sample originates from a study of cytomegalovirus exposure and HLA in healthy donors. PCR was performed using 60 Vbeta and 13 Jbeta primers. In the study's own analysis: Tens of millions of unique TCR beta chains, about 10 million of them shared, were counted by a later analysis. The data were produced by immunoSEQ multiplex PCR, yet TCRdb's version contains in-frame clones alone and is incomplete. The V and J calls and clone size are taken from that table; D and trimming were inferred from the DNA. The sample holds 120,000 or so clones, more than 80% seen once. Unmatched junction bases numbered 4, after V lost 0 bases and J lost 5 bases. The germline V gene has CDR1 SGDLS and CDR2 YYNGEE. CDR3 length: 14 residues. General study findings and limits: The classifier reportedly diagnosed cytomegalovirus status with high sensitivity and specificity. Later analysis identified a missense DCLRE1C variant that was linked to TCR beta V- and J-gene trimming. Because they were indistinguishable, some V segments, including TRBV6-2 and TRBV6-3, were excluded.

The receptor was isolated from a man between 25 and 39 years old in good health and CMV-seronegative. The chain employs TRBV9 and TRBJ2-7, with TRBD2 identical over 8 bases. Specimen: PBMCs. DNA of the CDR3: TGTGCCAGCAGCGTAGACCAGCGGGAGAACGAGCAGTACTTC. Protein product: CASSVDQRENEQYF. Variable domain in full (rest from reference TRBV9 and TRBJ2-7): DSGVTQTPKHLITATGQRVTLRCSPRSGDLSVYWYQQSLDQGLQFLIQYYNGEERAKGNILERFSAQQFPDLHSELNLSSLELGDSALYFCASSVDQRENEQYFGPGTRLTVT.